In its sample, the clone carrying this T cell receptor (beta chain) was seen a few times. Antigen unknown. Then a second PCR, running about 6 to 12 cycles, was carried out with a sample-barcoded 5' primer and a J-beta primer mix. TCRdb re-called the 5' RACE reads through MiXCR, storing one row per CDR3 protein. The sample has 700,000 to 950,000 distinct CDR3 sequences; approximately 43% are singletons. This sample stems from a study of blood T cells in healthy people across ages. Whole-study results and caveats: A greater number of naive CD4+ cells and higher diversity distinguished long-lived donors from aged donors.

The receptor comes from an older woman in good health. Sequenced sample: blood.

For the CDR3, the DNA is TGCAGCGTTATGGAGACAGTGGGGATACTAGCCAAAAACATTCAGTACTTC. As protein: CSVMETVGILAKNIQYF. This chain joins TRBV29-1 and TRBJ2-4, with D possibly matching TRBD1 (5 bases). Between the trimmed V and J ends, which lost 5 bases and 0 bases, there was a span of 20 bases. Germline CDR1 reads SQVTM; CDR2 reads ANQGSEA. The CDR3 runs 17 residues.